This T cell receptor (beta chain) stems from a study of tumor and adjacent non-tumor tissue in lung cancer. About the study: Histology: about twelve adenocarcinoma, a couple of squamous cell carcinoma, 1 small cell lung cancer. Notes on the study in general: Tumor TCR diversity, when higher, was linked to shorter survival. Tumor repertoires had a smaller top 100 clone share than normal lung. Tumor tissue had significantly higher TCR diversity than normal lung.

With respect to this clonotype: Its specificity is unknown.

This sample's RNA came from whole unsorted tissue. The library came from three nested PCR rounds adapted from ARM-PCR protocols. TCRdb reprocessed the multiplex PCR reads via MiXCR and lists one record per CDR3 protein. The sample consists of approximately 68,000 distinct CDR3 sequences, 73% of them appearing once. The receptor's source is a man in his sixties with non-small cell lung cancer. Sequenced: lung tumor tissue.

This CDR3 is CSVYTGTSSYEEYF. DNA of the CDR3: TGCAGCGTATACACCGGGACTAGTAGCTACGAAGAGTACTTC. The chain is built from TRBV29-1 and TRBJ2-7, with TRBD2 matching over 8 bases. CDR1 and CDR2 (germline): SQVTM, ANQGSEA. With V trimmed by 6 bases and J by 11 bases, 18 bases remained unmatched. The CDR3 has 14 amino acids.